The sequence of this T cell receptor beta chain was determined in a study of blood T cell repertoires in COVID-19. Study at large: Both acute and convalescent COVID-19 samples were obtained from the United States, Italy and Spain. In each case, the material was cDNA or gDNA derived from T cells, B-cell-depleted T cells, or PBMCs.

The CDR3 loop spans 12 amino acids. As processed by the authors: Estimated nucleated cell counts came from reference gene primer amplification. TCRdb keeps only in-frame clones here, not all; method: immunoSEQ multiplex PCR. The V and J calls and clone size are taken from that table; D and trimming were inferred from the DNA. The sample records some 280,000 clones, about 89% being singletons. Turning to this clone: Germline is not matched at one junction end, which may reflect a read error.

The clonotype was recovered from a woman aged 55-70 years with acute or convalescent COVID-19. Sequences were obtained from peripheral blood. The chain couples TRBV12-3 or TRBV12-4 to TRBJ2-3, with D maybe TRBD2 (5 bases). The CDR3 coding sequence is TGCACTTCAACGGGGAGCACAGATACGCAGTATTTT. Amino acid sequence: CTSTGSTDTQYF.